Described below is a single T cell receptor beta chain sequence and its context. Use of 60 Vbeta and 13 Jbeta primers characterized the PCR. Measured with immunoSEQ multiplex PCR; TCRdb has only the in-frame clones, and not every one. This repertoire includes 200,000 or so clones. The sample is drawn from a study of cytomegalovirus exposure and HLA in healthy donors. The length of the CDR3 is 16 residues. V was clipped by 2 bases and J by 4 bases; unmatched bases: 7. Germline CDR1 KGHSH, CDR2 LQKENI. Sequenced: PBMCs. The chain employs TRBV18 and TRBJ2-2; TRBD1 matches at 7 bases. The sequence derives from a boy younger than 18 in good health and CMV-seronegative. For the CDR3, the DNA is TGTGCCAGCTCACCATACAGGGGTTATGGCACCGGGGAGCTGTTTTTT. Its translation: CASSPYRGYGTGELFF.